One sample yielded the 21 T cell receptor beta chains listed below, sequenced in a study of shared T cell receptors in the human thymus. Here immunoSEQ multiplex PCR was the method, and the copy in TCRdb shows in-frame clones only, minus some. The sample has under 700,000 clones, around 78% seen once. These data are also associated with another study on human thymus T cells.

Sequencing was carried out using thymocytes. These TCRs come from a boy under two years old with a congenital heart defect.

The chain recombines TRBV19 with TRBJ2-2; 11 nucleotides agree with TRBD2. Germline lookup yields CDR1 LNHDA and CDR2 SQIVND (reference sequence). J gave up 5 bases and V 5 bases, and 4 bases lay outside the gene matches. The CDR3 has 15 residues. The CDR3 reads CASSPLAGVTGELFF. The CDR3 DNA reads as TGTGCCAGTAGTCCACTAGCGGGAGTTACCGGGGAGCTGTTTTTT.

The chain is built from TRBV10-1 and TRBJ2-7; D gene uncertain. Germline CDR1 is WNHNN and CDR2 is SYGVQD (reference sequence). The CDR3 is 14 residues long. The ends were cut back, 2 bases at V and 2 bases at J, with 10 bases in the middle. CDR3 in DNA: TGCGCCAGCAGTGAGGTCAAAGCGCCCTACGAGCAGTACTTC. This translates into CASSEVKAPYEQYF.

This sequence joins TRBV5-1 and TRBJ2-1; TRBD2 aligns across 10 bases. Germline CDR1 SGHRS, CDR2 YFSETQ. This CDR3 spans 18 amino acids. The V segment lost 3 bases and the J segment 5 bases; nucleotides outside the gene matches: 14. The CDR3 coding sequence is TGCGCCAGCAGCTCAACCCAACCGGGACTAGCGAGGGACAATGAGCAGTTCTTC. It yields the protein CASSSTQPGLARDNEQFF. Using reference TRBV5-1 and TRBJ2-1 for the parts outside the CDR3, the full variable domain is KAGVTQTPRYLIKTRGQQVTLSCSPISGHRSVSWYQQTPGQGLQFLFEYFSETQRNKGNFPGRFSGRQFSNSRSEMNVSTLELGDSALYLCASSSTQPGLARDNEQFFGPGTRLTVL.

The chain combines TRBV5-1 with TRBJ2-6; the D gene is possibly TRBD2 (5 bases). Germline assignment: CDR1 SGHRS and CDR2 YFSETQ. With 2 bases removed from V and 0 bases from J, the gap between germline ends came to 9 bases. This CDR3 comprises 16 residues. CDR3: CASSLIEGSGANVLTF. In nucleotides, the CDR3 is TGCGCCAGCAGCTTAATCGAGGGCTCTGGGGCCAACGTCCTGACTTTC.

V gene TRBV28 combines with J gene TRBJ2-5; tentative D call: TRBD1 (8 bases). Germline CDR1 is MDHEN and CDR2 is SYDVKM. This CDR3 spans 14 amino acids. Trimming cost V 4 bases and J 5 bases, with 14 bases left between them. DNA of the CDR3: TGTGCCAGCAGTTACCACAGGGGGGGCGAGACCCAGTACTTC. Its translation: CASSYHRGGETQYF.

This clone has just one count. V gene TRBV4-3 combines with J gene TRBJ1-4; D not certain. This CDR3 is 18 amino acids long. Germline V gives CDR1 LGHNA, CDR2 YSLEER. V lost 2 bases and J 0 bases, leaving 16 bases between the germline ends. The CDR3 here is CASSQSPPVASTNEKLFF. Here the CDR3 DNA reads TGCGCCAGCAGCCAAAGTCCCCCAGTAGCCTCAACTAATGAAAAACTGTTTTTT.

The rearrangement uses TRBV4-3 and TRBJ1-1; 7 bases are a match to TRBD1. The CDR3 contains 18 residues. J gave up 0 bases and V 0 bases, and 10 bases lay outside the gene matches. In germline, CDR1 is LGHNA, CDR2 YSLEER. This CDR3 reads CASSQDVQPRGLNTEAFF. The CDR3 DNA follows: TGCGCCAGCAGCCAAGATGTTCAGCCCAGGGGGTTGAACACTGAAGCTTTCTTT.

The rearrangement links TRBV27 to TRBJ2-7; 8 nucleotides agree with TRBD2. Trimming at V came to 4 bases and at J to 5 bases, leaving 31 bases not matched to a gene. This CDR3 is 22 amino acids long. The germline CDR1 and CDR2 sequences are MNHEY and SMNVEV (reference sequence). This CDR3 reads CASSSEGAGGKNLAGGLDEQYF. Written as DNA, the CDR3 is TGTGCCAGCAGTTCAGAAGGCGCCGGGGGGAAAAACCTAGCGGGCGGGCTGGACGAGCAGTACTTC.

This chain links TRBV6-1 with TRBJ2-1; TRBD1 matches 7 bases. The CDR3 is 18 amino acids. The ends lost 3 bases at V and 6 bases at J; junction bases unmatched: 17. Germline CDR1 and CDR2: MNHNS and SASEGT. The CDR3 sequence: CASSDFTDRVQESNEQFF. Written as DNA, the CDR3 is TGTGCCAGCAGTGACTTCACAGACAGGGTTCAGGAATCCAATGAGCAGTTCTTC.

The chain combines TRBV6-5 with TRBJ1-2, with D perhaps matching TRBD1 (5 bases). V lost 0 bases and J 7 bases, leaving 6 bases between the germline ends. The germline CDR1 and CDR2 sequences are MNHEY and SVGAGI. This CDR3 contains 12 residues. CDR3 DNA: TGTGCCAGCAGTTACTCGGGGGGTGGCTACACCTTC. Translating it yields CASSYSGGGYTF.

V and J are TRBV7-9 and TRBJ1-1; 7 positions agree with TRBD1. The CDR3 covers 14 residues. J gave up 0 bases and V 5 bases, and 3 bases lay outside the gene matches. Germline V gene data show CDR1 as SEHNR and CDR2 as FQNEAQ (reference sequence). The CDR3 region is CASSPGTVNTEAFF. DNA of the CDR3: TGTGCCAGCAGCCCAGGGACAGTGAACACTGAAGCTTTCTTT.

This chain uses TRBV5-6 with TRBJ2-2; the match to TRBD2 covers 8 bases. J gave up 7 bases and V 4 bases, and 9 bases lay outside the gene matches. The CDR3 has 15 amino acids. Looked up from germline, CDR1 is SGHDT and CDR2 is YYEEEE. CDR3: CASSRSGRHDGELFF. CDR3 coding DNA: TGTGCCAGCAGCCGCAGCGGGAGACACGACGGGGAGCTGTTTTTT.

CDR3 sequence (DNA): TGTGCCAGCAGCTTAGGGTCGACGGCTAGCGGGAAGAGCCCCTTTGAGCAGTTCTTC. Translating it yields CASSLGSTASGKSPFEQFF. J is TRBJ2-1 and V is TRBV7-9; TRBD2 matches at 9 bases. V shed 1 base and J 9 bases; nucleotides not matched to a gene: 19. Germline CDR1 SEHNR, CDR2 FQNEAQ (reference sequence). The CDR3 runs to 19 residues.

This clone was recorded a few times. The chain combines TRBV10-3 with TRBJ2-5, with a tentative D call TRBD2 (5 bases). Trimming stripped 6 bases from V and 3 bases from J, with 14 bases between. Per germline, CDR1 ENHRY and CDR2 SYGVKD. The length of the CDR3 is 14 residues. DNA for the CDR3: TGTGCCATCAGCTCTAGCCTTCGAGAAGAGACCCAGTACTTC. This codes for CAISSSLREETQYF.

V gene TRBV11-3 combines with J gene TRBJ1-1, with D perhaps matching TRBD1 (6 bases). V lost 0 bases and J lost 5, with 7 bases in between. CDR3 size: 13 residues. The germline V gene encodes CDR1 SGHNT and CDR2 YENEEA. This CDR3 reads CASSLDRGTEAFF. The CDR3 bases are TGTGCCAGCAGCTTAGACAGGGGAACTGAAGCTTTCTTT.

This chain links TRBV10-3 with TRBJ1-3; the D gene is possibly TRBD1 (6 bases). This CDR3 has 18 amino acids. Germline V gives CDR1 ENHRY, CDR2 SYGVKD. The ends were cut back, 3 bases at V and 0 bases at J, with 18 bases in the middle. In DNA, the CDR3 is TGTGCCATCAGTGACCCGGACAGACGATTGATCTCTGGAAACACCATATATTTT. Translation: CAISDPDRRLISGNTIYF.

The table lists this clone with a few counts. J is TRBJ2-6 and V is TRBV4-2, with TRBD2 identical over 14 bases. The CDR3 extends over 18 amino acids. The germline V gene has CDR1 LGHNA and CDR2 YNFKEQ. V was pared by 4 bases and J by 8 bases, with 10 bases of the junction left unmatched. The CDR3: CASSPRTSGRLRPNVLTF. CDR3 in DNA: TGTGCCAGCAGCCCCCGGACTAGCGGGAGGTTAAGGCCCAACGTCCTGACTTTC.

The chain is built from TRBV18 and TRBJ2-5; D gene ambiguous. The germline CDR1 and CDR2 sequences are KGHSH and LQKENI. CDR3 length equals 13 residues. V was shortened by 2 bases and J by 4 bases, with 8 bases between the two germline ends. The chain's CDR3 is CASSPVVSETQYF. CDR3 sequence (DNA): TGTGCCAGCTCACCAGTAGTTTCAGAGACCCAGTACTTC.

This clone was picked up a small number of times. The J gene is TRBJ1-1, the V gene TRBV4-1; 7 bases agree with TRBD1. The CDR3 loop spans 19 amino acids. Germline V gene lookup returns CDR1 MGHRA and CDR2 YSYEKL. V shed 4 bases, J shed 0 bases, and the junction held 17 bases outside the gene matches. CDR3 in amino acids: CASSRSARGVTTVNTEAFF. CDR3 bases: TGCGCCAGCAGCCGGTCGGCCAGGGGGGTGACTACAGTGAACACTGAAGCTTTCTTT.

This chain links TRBV2 with TRBJ2-3, with 7 bases identical to TRBD1. This CDR3 comprises 17 residues. CDR1 is SNHLY, CDR2 FYNNEI, per germline. Trimming cost V 4 bases and J 2 bases; bases outside gene matches: 12. The CDR3 DNA follows: TGTGCCAGCAGTGCCGGAGGACAGGTAAAACACACAGATACGCAGTATTTT. Its translation is CASSAGGQVKHTDTQYF.

This sequence joins TRBV9 and TRBJ2-1; 7 nucleotides align to TRBD2. The CDR3 consists of 15 residues. V lost 0 bases, J lost 7 bases, and 7 bases stayed unmatched. Germline-derived CDR1 and CDR2 are SGDLS and YYNGEE. CDR3 sequence (DNA): TGTGCCAGCAGCGTAGAAAGCGGGATCGGGAATGAGCAGTTCTTC. It yields the protein CASSVESGIGNEQFF. The full variable domain, its missing parts supplied by reference TRBV9 and TRBJ2-1, is DSGVTQTPKHLITATGQRVTLRCSPRSGDLSVYWYQQSLDQGLQFLIQYYNGEERAKGNILERFSAQQFPDLHSELNLSSLELGDSALYFCASSVESGIGNEQFFGPGTRLTVL.